This entry features one TCR beta chain sequence. Assay used: immunoSEQ multiplex PCR; TCRdb lists only in-frame clones, some missing. The sample yields about 1,900,000 clones, about 95% seen once. This sample is drawn from a study of shared clonotypes between healthy human individuals. Positively selected for CCR7, the CD45RO-negative cells used as naive CD8 cells excluded terminally differentiated effector memory CD45RA+ cells. The V segment lost 7 bases and the J segment 3 bases; nucleotides outside the gene matches: 6. Germline CDR1 LNHDA, CDR2 SQIVND (reference sequence). This CDR3 has 14 amino acids.

Sample: naive CD8+ T cells sorted from blood. This clonotype originated in a man between 18 and 29 years old in good health. The chain is built from TRBV19 and TRBJ1-2, with 9 bases that match TRBD1. The CDR3 reads CASTPDRGYYGYTF. The CDR3 DNA sequence: TGTGCCAGTACCCCGGACAGGGGCTACTATGGCTACACCTTC.